This T cell receptor beta chain was obtained from a study of blood T cell repertoires in COVID-19. Looked up from germline, CDR1 is SGHNT and CDR2 is YENEEA. The CDR3 sequence is 16 residues long. The ends lost 5 bases at V and 5 bases at J; junction bases unmatched: 7. Assay used: immunoSEQ multiplex PCR; TCRdb lists only in-frame clones, some missing. Of under 30,000 clones in the sample, approximately 96% are singletons; the top ten hold roughly 4.2%. This clonotype was obtained from a human donor with active COVID-19. The donor label of this sample is uncertain. V gene TRBV11-3 combines with J gene TRBJ2-3, with 13 bases matching TRBD2. Specimen: peripheral blood. The CDR3 DNA follows: TGTGCCAGCAGCATGGGACTAGCGGGGTCGGGAGATACGCAGTATTTT. Translation: CASSMGLAGSGDTQYF. Variable domain in full (rest from reference TRBV11-3 and TRBJ2-3): EAGVVQSPRYKIIEKKQPVAFWCNPISGHNTLYWYLQNLGQGPELLIRYENEEAVDDSQLPKDRFSAERLKGVDSTLKIQPAELGDSAVYLCASSMGLAGSGDTQYFGPGTRLTVL.